The source of this TCR beta chain is a study of shared clonotypes between healthy human individuals. Study-level information: Donor composition was a couple of women and a few men, aged 18 to 49.

The repertoire was sequenced with immunoSEQ multiplex PCR; TCRdb's copy has only in-frame clones and lacks some. The sample holds about 600,000 clones, around three quarters seen once. This clone was seen once. The V gene lost 5 bases and the J gene lost 0 bases, with 10 bases spanning the gap. The CDR3 spans 15 residues. Germline V gene sequence: CDR1 SGHTA, CDR2 FQGNSA. Sequencing was performed on PBMCs. The clonotype was recovered from a middle-aged woman in good health. Some clones in this sample may be carry-over from other donors' samples. The chain joins TRBV7-2 to TRBJ2-2, with D unclear. CDR3 DNA sequence: TGTGCCAGCAGCGTCCGGACGGCGAACACCGGGGAGCTGTTTTTT. Translating gives CASSVRTANTGELFF.